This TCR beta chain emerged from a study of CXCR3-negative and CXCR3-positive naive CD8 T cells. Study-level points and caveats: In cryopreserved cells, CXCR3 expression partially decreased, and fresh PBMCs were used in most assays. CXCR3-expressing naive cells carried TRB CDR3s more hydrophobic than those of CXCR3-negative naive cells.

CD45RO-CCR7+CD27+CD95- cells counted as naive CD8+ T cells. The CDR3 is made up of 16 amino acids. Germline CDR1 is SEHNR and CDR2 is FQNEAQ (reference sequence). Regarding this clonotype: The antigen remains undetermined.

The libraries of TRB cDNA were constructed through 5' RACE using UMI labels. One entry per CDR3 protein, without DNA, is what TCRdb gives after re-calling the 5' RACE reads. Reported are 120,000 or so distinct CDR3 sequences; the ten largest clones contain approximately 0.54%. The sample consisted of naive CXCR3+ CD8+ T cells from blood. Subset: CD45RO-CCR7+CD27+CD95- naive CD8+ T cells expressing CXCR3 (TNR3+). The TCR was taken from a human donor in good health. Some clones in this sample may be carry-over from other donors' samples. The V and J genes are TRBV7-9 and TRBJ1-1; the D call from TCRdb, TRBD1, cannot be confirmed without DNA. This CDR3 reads CASSFSTGLLNTEAFF.